Below are 7 T cell receptor beta chains sequenced from a single sample in a study of Tregs in tolerant kidney transplant recipients (dated by TCRdb to about 2019). Library prep was done by the immunoSEQ multiplex PCR assay. In its TCRdb copy, this immuneACCESS table keeps in-frame sequences only and misses some clones. Where compared with another copy, unresolved V genes explain less than half of these, and the others have no known cause. The sample data list some 56,000 clones, and about 91% of these were observed just once. The ten top clones hold about 16% of the sample. Transplants used related donors with nonmyeloablative bone marrow transplantation; mixed chimerism was transient in the human trials. Sequences were derived from CD8+ T cells from blood (PBMCs), sampled 24 months after the transplant. Source of these receptors: a human patient who received a combined kidney and bone marrow transplant. Some T cells may derive from the graft donor when a transplant has been performed.

The chain uses TRBV10-3 and TRBJ2-5; 7 bases map to TRBD1. Germline V gene sequence: CDR1 ENHRY, CDR2 SYGVKD. The CDR3 has 14 residues. The junction had 8 bases not matched to a gene; V was cut back by 6 bases and J by 4 bases. DNA for the CDR3: TGTGCCATCAGCCCAGGGGGAAGAGGAGAGACCCAGTACTTC. Encoded protein: CAISPGGRGETQYF.

Comment on this clone: Its ends do not fully match the called genes, so a read error is possible. V gene TRBV28 combines with J gene TRBJ1-1, with D possibly being TRBD1 (5 bases). Germline assignment: CDR1 MDHEN and CDR2 SYDVKM. The CDR3 spans 13 residues. CDR3 region: CASSYPSGTEAFF. The CDR3 DNA reads as TGTGCCAGCAGTTATCCGTCCGGGACTGAGGCTTTCTTT.

The chain has TRBV27 and TRBJ2-7; D gene uncertain. The CDR3 runs to 13 residues. Trimming stripped 5 bases from V and 2 bases from J, with 10 bases between. Germline CDR1 MNHEY, CDR2 SMNVEV (reference sequence). In DNA, the CDR3 is TGTGCCAGCAGTCCTACTTCGACCTACGAGCAGTACTTC. This gives the protein CASSPTSTYEQYF.

V usage is TRBV4-2 and J usage is TRBJ2-7, with TRBD1 identical over 8 bases. The germline CDR1 and CDR2 sequences are LGHNA and YNFKEQ. Trimming cost V 4 bases and J 2 bases; bases outside gene matches: 4. The CDR3 is 14 residues long. In nucleotides, the CDR3 is TGTGCCAGCAGCCTTGGGGGACAGGCCTACGAGCAGTACTTC. This encodes CASSLGGQAYEQYF.

The chain joins TRBV7-8 to TRBJ2-1, with a tentative D call TRBD2 (6 bases). The germline CDR1 and CDR2 sequences are SGHVS and FQNEAQ. V gave up 1 base and J gave up 4 bases, with 11 bases separating them. The length of the CDR3 is 15 residues. This CDR3 is CASSLVGGRYNEQFF. DNA of the CDR3: TGTGCCAGCAGCTTAGTGGGAGGTCGATACAATGAGCAGTTCTTC.

The CDR3: CASSLGWGGPNEQYF. The CDR3 bases are TGTGCCAGCAGCTTAGGTTGGGGGGGGCCCAACGAGCAGTACTTC. This chain links TRBV13 with TRBJ2-7; weak D call: TRBD2 (7 bases). The V end lost 0 bases, the J end lost 5 bases, and 14 bases lay between the germline ends. The CDR3 length is 15 residues. From germline, CDR1 is PRHDT and CDR2 FYEKMQ (reference sequence).

The rearrangement links TRBV27 to TRBJ2-7; 8 bases line up with TRBD2. Losses at the gene ends were 6 bases for V and 4 bases for J; bases not matched to a gene: 11. CDR1 MNHEY and CDR2 SMNVEV come from the germline V gene (reference sequence). CDR3 length: 15 residues. The CDR3 DNA follows: TGTGCCAGCAGCCCCCGGGGGGGGCGGGTATACGAGCAGTACTTC. It encodes CASSPRGGRVYEQYF.